This TCR beta chain comes out of a study of blood T cell repertoires in COVID-19. Cohort assignment relied on participant-reported clinical history. Assay used: immunoSEQ multiplex PCR; TCRdb lists only in-frame clones, some missing. The data contain 200,000 to 250,000 clones, about 90% of them seen just once; the ten biggest clones take up approximately 3.5%. The V and J ends lost 0 bases and 10 bases respectively, with 16 bases between them. The CDR3 sequence is 14 residues long. Germline values: CDR1 SGHAT, CDR2 FQNNGV. V and J are TRBV11-2 and TRBJ2-7; D is ambiguous. Source material: PBMCs or T cells enriched from blood (not recorded which). This TCR was sampled from a woman under 40 who had been exposed to COVID-19. CDR3 sequence (DNA): TGTGCCAGCAGCTTAGATAGCCCATGGCGTGACCAGTACTTC. Translation: CASSLDSPWRDQYF.